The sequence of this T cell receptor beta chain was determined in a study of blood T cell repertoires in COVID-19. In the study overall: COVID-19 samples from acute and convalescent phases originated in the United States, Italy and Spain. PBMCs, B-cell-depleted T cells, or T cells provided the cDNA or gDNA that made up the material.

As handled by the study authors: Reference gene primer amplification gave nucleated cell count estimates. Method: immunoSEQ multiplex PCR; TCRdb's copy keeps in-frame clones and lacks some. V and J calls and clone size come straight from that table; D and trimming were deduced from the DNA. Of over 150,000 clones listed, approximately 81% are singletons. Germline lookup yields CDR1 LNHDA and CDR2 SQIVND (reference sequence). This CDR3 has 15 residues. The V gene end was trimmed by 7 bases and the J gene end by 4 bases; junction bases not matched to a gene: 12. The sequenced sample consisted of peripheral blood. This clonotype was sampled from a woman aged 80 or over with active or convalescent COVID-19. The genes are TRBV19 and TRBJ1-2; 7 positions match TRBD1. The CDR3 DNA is TGTGCCAGTACGGGAGGGGGCAAAAACCTCTATGGCTACACCTTC. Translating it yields CASTGGGKNLYGYTF.